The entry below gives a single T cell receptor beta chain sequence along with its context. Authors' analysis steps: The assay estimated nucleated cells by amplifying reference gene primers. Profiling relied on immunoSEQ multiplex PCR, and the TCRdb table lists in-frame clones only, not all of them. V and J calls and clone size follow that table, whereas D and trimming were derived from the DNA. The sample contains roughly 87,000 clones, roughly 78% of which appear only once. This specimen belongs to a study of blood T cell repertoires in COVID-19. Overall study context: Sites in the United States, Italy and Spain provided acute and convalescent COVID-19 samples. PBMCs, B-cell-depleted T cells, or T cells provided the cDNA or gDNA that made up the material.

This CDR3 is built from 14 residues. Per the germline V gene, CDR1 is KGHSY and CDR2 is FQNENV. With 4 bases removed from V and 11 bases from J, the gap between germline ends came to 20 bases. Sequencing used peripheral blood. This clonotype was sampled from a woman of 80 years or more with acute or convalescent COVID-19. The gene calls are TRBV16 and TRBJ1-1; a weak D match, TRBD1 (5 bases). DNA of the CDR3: TGTGCCAGCAGCCGCGCTACGGGGGGAAGGTGGGCTTTCTTT. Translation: CASSRATGGRWAFF.